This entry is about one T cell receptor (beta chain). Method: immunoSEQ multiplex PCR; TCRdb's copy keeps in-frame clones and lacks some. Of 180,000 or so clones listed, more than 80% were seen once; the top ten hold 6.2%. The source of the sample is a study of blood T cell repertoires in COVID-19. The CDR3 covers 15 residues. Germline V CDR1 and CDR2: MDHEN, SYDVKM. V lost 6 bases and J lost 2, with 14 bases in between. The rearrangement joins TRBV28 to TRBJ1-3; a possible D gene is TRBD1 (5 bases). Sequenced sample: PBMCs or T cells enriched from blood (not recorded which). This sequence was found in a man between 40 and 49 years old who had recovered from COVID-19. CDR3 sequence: CASSLIQDPGNTIYF. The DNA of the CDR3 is TGTGCCAGCAGCCTCATACAGGATCCTGGAAACACCATATATTTT.